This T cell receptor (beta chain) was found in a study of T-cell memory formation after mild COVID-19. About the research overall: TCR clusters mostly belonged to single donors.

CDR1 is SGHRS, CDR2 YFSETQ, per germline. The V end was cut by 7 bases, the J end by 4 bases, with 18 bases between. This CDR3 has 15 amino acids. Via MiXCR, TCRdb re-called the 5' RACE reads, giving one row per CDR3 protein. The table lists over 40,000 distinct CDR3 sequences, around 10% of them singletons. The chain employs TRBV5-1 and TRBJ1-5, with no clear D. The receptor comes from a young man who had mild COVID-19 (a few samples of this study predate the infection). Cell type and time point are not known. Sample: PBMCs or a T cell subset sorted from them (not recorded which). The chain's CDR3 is CASAVIPGINQPQHF. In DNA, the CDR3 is TGCGCCAGCGCTGTCATACCGGGCATAAATCAGCCCCAGCATTTT. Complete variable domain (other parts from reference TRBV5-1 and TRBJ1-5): KAGVTQTPRYLIKTRGQQVTLSCSPISGHRSVSWYQQTPGQGLQFLFEYFSETQRNKGNFPGRFSGRQFSNSRSEMNVSTLELGDSALYLCASAVIPGINQPQHFGDGTRLSIL.